This T cell receptor (beta chain) appears in the sequencing data of a study of CD8 T cells in ankylosing spondylitis. Study outcomes and limitations: Prior work had noted some motif variants in reactive arthritis blood and synovial fluid. Seven or eight highly homologous variants formed a TCR beta motif that appeared characteristic of ankylosing spondylitis blood.

The CDR3 sequence is 17 residues long. Germline CDR1 and CDR2: LGHDT and YNNKEL (reference sequence). Germline trimming cut 0 bases from V and 3 bases from J; bases unmatched to any gene: 7. TCRdb independently ran MiXCR on the 5' RACE reads; one entry per CDR3 protein. This table holds roughly 450,000 distinct CDR3 sequences, 25% to 30% found once. This clonotype was seen more than once but under ten times. The antigen is unknown. The rearrangement joins TRBV3-1 to TRBJ2-7, with TRBD2 matching 11 bases. The sequenced sample consisted of blood, either unsorted or a sorted T cell fraction (not recorded which). The origin of this receptor is a male donor with ankylosing spondylitis. In DNA, the CDR3 is TGTGCCAGCAGCCAAGATCGGGCTAGCGGGAGGTACTACGAGCAGTACTTC. As protein: CASSQDRASGRYYEQYF.